What follows are 8 T cell receptor beta chains derived from one specimen sequenced in a study of control samples from healthy donors and cancer patients. Profiling relied on immunoSEQ multiplex PCR, and the TCRdb table lists in-frame clones only, not all of them. The sample holds tens of thousands of clones, 92% seen once. Material for sequencing was blood. The source of these receptors is a woman aged 45 to 65 in good health.

The chain joins TRBV19 to TRBJ1-2, with D hard to call. Germline CDR1 LNHDA, CDR2 SQIVND (reference sequence). The CDR3 spans 13 residues. The V gene lost 5 bases and the J gene lost 7 bases, with 14 bases spanning the gap. CDR3 DNA sequence: TGTGCCAGTAGTCCCGGTGGGGTAGGTGGCTACACCTTC. It codes for CASSPGGVGGYTF.

The chain employs TRBV6-2 or TRBV6-3 and TRBJ1-5; 7 bases map to TRBD1. This CDR3 has 14 residues. Trimming removed 7 bases from V and 6 bases from J; junction bases left unmatched: 9. Germline-derived CDR1 and CDR2 are MNHEY and SVGEGT. CDR3 in amino acids: CASTPTGLGQPQHF. DNA for the CDR3: TGTGCCAGCACCCCGACAGGGCTCGGTCAGCCCCAGCATTTT.

V usage is TRBV6-5 and J usage is TRBJ1-1; 7 bases match TRBD1. The germline V gene encodes CDR1 MNHEY and CDR2 SVGAGI. The CDR3 sequence is 12 residues long. Trimming removed 6 bases from V and 4 bases from J; junction bases left unmatched: 2. CDR3 DNA: TGTGCCAGCAGGCAGGGGGGCACTGAAGCTTTCTTT. Translated: CASRQGGTEAFF.

The rearrangement joins TRBV6-6 to TRBJ1-4, with D hard to call. Per germline, CDR1 MNHNY and CDR2 SVGAGI (reference sequence). Trimming stripped 6 bases from V and 14 bases from J, with 16 bases between. The CDR3 sequence is 12 residues long. The CDR3 DNA follows: TGTGCCAGCAGCCTCCCTGGCAGTCACCTGTTTTTT. Translation: CASSLPGSHLFF.

The chain combines TRBV5-5 with TRBJ2-1, with TRBD2 matching 7 bases. Trimming took 1 base from V and 0 from J; bases not matched to a gene: 1. This CDR3 has 15 residues. CDR1 SGHKS and CDR2 YYEKEE come from the germline V gene (reference sequence). The CDR3 protein is CASSLTSDSYNEQFF. The CDR3 nucleotides are TGTGCCAGCAGCTTGACTAGCGACTCCTACAATGAGCAGTTCTTC.

The rearrangement links TRBV6-6 to TRBJ1-6; D gene ambiguous. Germline lookup yields CDR1 MNHNY and CDR2 SVGAGI (reference sequence). There are 13 residues in the CDR3. Trimming stripped 5 bases from V and 9 bases from J, with 11 bases between. The CDR3 region is CASSHLSGSPLHF. CDR3 DNA: TGTGCCAGCAGTCACTTGTCGGGTTCACCCCTCCACTTT.

This CDR3 reads CASSLRPGNTIYF. Here the CDR3 DNA reads TGTGCCAGCAGCTTAAGGCCCGGAAACACCATATATTTT. This rearrangement joins TRBV7-8 to TRBJ1-3, with D unclear. V was trimmed by 2 bases and J by 4 bases, leaving 6 bases between them. The CDR3 runs to 13 residues. Germline loops: CDR1 SGHVS, CDR2 FQNEAQ. Full variable domain (outside the CDR3, taken from reference TRBV7-8 and TRBJ1-3): GAGVSQSPRYKVAKRGQDVALRCDPISGHVSLFWYQQALGQGPEFLTYFQNEAQLDKSGLPSDRFFAERPEGSVSTLKIQRTQQEDSAVYLCASSLRPGNTIYFGEGSWLTVV.

The genes are TRBV2 and TRBJ1-1; D remains ambiguous. V lost 1 base to trimming and J lost 4 bases, with 10 bases between them. Germline V gives CDR1 SNHLY, CDR2 FYNNEI. The CDR3 has 14 residues. The CDR3: CASSEGGGGTEAFF. The CDR3 DNA sequence: TGTGCCAGCAGTGAAGGGGGAGGAGGCACTGAAGCTTTCTTT.